Presented here are 29 T cell receptor beta chains from one specimen sequenced in a study of PD-1 blockade in classical Hodgkin lymphoma. Using immunoSEQ multiplex PCR, the repertoire was profiled, and TCRdb retains in-frame clones only, with some absent. The sample carries tens of thousands of clones, about three quarters recorded once. Specified time point: cycle 4 day 1 (C4D1), after more than five weeks of nivolumab. Patients all relapsed after autologous stem cell transplantation, and there was variation in brentuximab vedotin exposure. The sample here was peripheral blood mononuclear cells (PBMCs), taken before the fourth cycle of nivolumab. The receptors shown here come from a human donor with classical Hodgkin lymphoma.

This clone was recorded once. V is TRBV5-4 and J is TRBJ1-3, with a tentative D call TRBD1 (5 bases). The V end was cut by 2 bases, the J end by 3 bases, with 6 bases between. CDR3 length: 13 amino acids. The germline gives CDR1 SGHNT, CDR2 YYREEE (reference sequence). CDR3 amino acids: CASSFGGGNTIYF. The CDR3 nucleotides are TGTGCCAGCAGCTTCGGGGGTGGAAACACCATATATTTT.

The rearrangement joins TRBV11-2 to TRBJ2-1; TRBD1 agrees at 7 bases. The CDR3 totals 15 residues. Germline-derived CDR1 and CDR2 are SGHAT and FQNNGV. The J segment lost 9 bases and the V segment lost 1 base, leaving 9 bases of the junction unmatched. In DNA, the CDR3 is TGTGCCAGCAGCTTAGCCGGGACAGAAAGGTCTGAGCAGTTCTTC. It encodes CASSLAGTERSEQFF.

Only one count was recorded for this clone. V and J are TRBV27 and TRBJ2-7, with 9 nucleotides matching TRBD1. V was clipped by 4 bases and J by 4 bases; unmatched bases: 8. The CDR3 has 15 residues. The germline gives CDR1 MNHEY, CDR2 SMNVEV (reference sequence). The CDR3 sequence is CASSSSGTGRYEQYF. The DNA of the CDR3 is TGTGCCAGCAGTTCGTCCGGGACAGGGCGGTACGAGCAGTACTTC.

The gene calls are TRBV11-3 and TRBJ2-7; TRBD2 matches 7 bases. Trimming at V came to 3 bases and at J to 6 bases, leaving 5 bases not matched to a gene. Germline-derived CDR1 and CDR2 are SGHNT and YENEEA. The CDR3 length is 13 residues. CDR3 sequence reads: CASSLDGGGEQYF. The CDR3 region has the DNA TGTGCCAGCAGCTTGGATGGGGGGGGCGAGCAGTACTTC.

The rearrangement joins TRBV28 to TRBJ1-2; D might be TRBD1 (6 bases). CDR1 and CDR2 (germline): MDHEN, SYDVKM. Between the trimmed V and J ends, which lost 4 bases and 7 bases, there was a span of 10 bases. The CDR3 contains 12 residues. As DNA, the CDR3 is TGTGCCAGCAGTTCCAGGGGTGTTGGCTACACCTTC. This sequence encodes CASSSRGVGYTF.

The J gene is TRBJ2-3, the V gene TRBV5-1, with 8 bases identical to TRBD2. Trimming removed 0 bases from V and 6 bases from J; junction bases left unmatched: 6. Germline V gives CDR1 SGHRS, CDR2 YFSETQ. The CDR3 sequence is 15 residues long. CDR3 coding DNA: TGCGCCAGCAGCTTGGCGGGGGGGACTACCGATACGCAGTATTTT. Translating it yields CASSLAGGTTDTQYF.

The V gene is TRBV28, the J gene TRBJ2-7; 11 nucleotides match TRBD2. J was trimmed by 0 bases and V by 3 bases; bases with no gene match: 13. The CDR3 is made up of 19 amino acids. Germline V CDR1 and CDR2: MDHEN, SYDVKM. The CDR3 is CASSFPRTSGSQSSYEQYF. The CDR3 DNA reads as TGTGCCAGCAGTTTCCCTAGGACTAGCGGGTCCCAGAGCTCCTACGAGCAGTACTTC.

The V and J genes are TRBV9 and TRBJ1-5, with D uncertain. The CDR3 length is 14 residues. V lost 0 bases, J lost 0 bases, and 4 bases lay in between. Germline values: CDR1 SGDLS, CDR2 YYNGEE. The CDR3 nucleotides are TGTGCCAGCAGCGTAGAAGATAGCAATCAGCCCCAGCATTTT. This sequence encodes CASSVEDSNQPQHF.

This clone was observed a handful of times. The chain is built from TRBV5-1 and TRBJ1-2, with D possibly matching TRBD1 (5 bases). CDR3 size: 17 residues. V was shortened by 0 bases and J by 4 bases, with 19 bases between the two germline ends. Germline loops: CDR1 SGHRS, CDR2 YFSETQ. CDR3 coding DNA: TGCGCCAGCAGCTTGGGACAGCTTCAGGATACTGTCTATGGCTACACCTTC. Its translation: CASSLGQLQDTVYGYTF.

This clone occurred a few times. CDR3 DNA: TGCGCCAGCAGCCAAGCATACAGAGTCGAGTACTATGGCTACACCTTC. Amino acid sequence: CASSQAYRVEYYGYTF. The chain links TRBV4-3 to TRBJ1-2, with D uncertain. This CDR3 is 16 amino acids long. Germline-derived CDR1 and CDR2 are LGHNA and YSLEER. Trimming took 1 base from V and 3 from J, leaving 15 bases between them.

This clone has just a few counts. The chain has TRBV10-3 and TRBJ2-3; 12 positions match TRBD2. V was clipped by 11 bases and J by 1 base; unmatched bases: 4. CDR1 and CDR2 from the germline V gene are ENHRY and SYGVKD. CDR3 length equals 14 residues. The CDR3 bases are TGTGCCTCGGGACTAGCGGGCGGCACAGATACGCAGTATTTT. It translates to CASGLAGGTDTQYF.

CDR3 DNA: TGTGCCAGTAGTATAGATCCCTTGGCTAGCGGGATGCTCTACAATGAGCAGTTCTTC. This encodes CASSIDPLASGMLYNEQFF. The V gene is TRBV19, the J gene TRBJ2-1, with 9 bases aligning to TRBD2. There are 19 residues in the CDR3. The V segment lost 0 bases and the J segment 3 bases; nucleotides outside the gene matches: 12. Per the germline V gene, CDR1 is LNHDA and CDR2 is SQIVND (reference sequence).

J is TRBJ2-2 and V is TRBV6-4; 10 nucleotides align to TRBD2. The V segment lost 11 bases and the J segment 7 bases; nucleotides outside the gene matches: 13. The CDR3 sequence is 15 residues long. Germline CDR1 MRHNA, CDR2 SNTAGT. CDR3 coding DNA: TGTGCCCAGCGGCCAGCGGGAGGGCAAAACGGGGAGCTGTTTTTT. Protein: CAQRPAGGQNGELFF.

The V gene is TRBV21-1, the J gene TRBJ1-1; TRBD1, as called in the table, went unchecked against the DNA. TRBV21-1 is assigned pseudogene status. The CDR3 is made up of 12 amino acids. CDR3 in DNA: TGTGCCAGCAGCAAGGGCCCACTGGGAGCTTTCTTT. Residues: CASSKGPLGAFF.

V gene TRBV5-4 combines with J gene TRBJ2-6, with D perhaps given as TRBD1 or TRBD2 (5 bases each). V was cut by 4 bases and J by 4 bases, with 12 bases left in between. Germline V lookup: CDR1 SGHNT, CDR2 YYREEE (reference sequence). This CDR3 is 15 amino acids long. CDR3 bases: TGTGCCAGCAGCGTACGGGGCCAGGGGGCCAACGTCCTGACTTTC. Amino acid sequence: CASSVRGQGANVLTF.

The rearrangement joins TRBV5-6 to TRBJ2-1; D is unresolved. The CDR3 spans 16 residues. Trimming stripped 0 bases from V and 2 bases from J, with 12 bases between. From germline, CDR1 is SGHDT and CDR2 YYEEEE. The CDR3 DNA sequence: TGTGCCAGCAGCTTGGAAGCCGGACCAACCTACAATGAGCAGTTCTTC. This codes for CASSLEAGPTYNEQFF. The full variable domain, its missing parts supplied by reference TRBV5-6 and TRBJ2-1, is DAGVTQSPTHLIKTRGQQVTLRCSPKSGHDTVSWYQQALGQGPQFIFQYYEEEERQRGNFPDRFSGHQFPNYSSELNVNALLLGDSALYLCASSLEAGPTYNEQFFGPGTRLTVL.

The chain couples TRBV9 to TRBJ2-5; D may be TRBD1 (6 bases). The V gene lost 0 bases and the J gene lost 3 bases, with 12 bases spanning the gap. The CDR3 is 15 residues long. Germline V gene data show CDR1 as SGDLS and CDR2 as YYNGEE. The CDR3 spells CASSVVGQLEETQYF. The CDR3 DNA reads TGTGCCAGCAGCGTAGTCGGACAGCTGGAAGAGACCCAGTACTTC.

On this clone: A read error may account for a junction end that differs from germline. J is TRBJ2-1 and V is TRBV6-5; D is unclear. This CDR3 region has 12 residues. Germline values: CDR1 MNHEY, CDR2 SVGAGI. The CDR3: CAISAPNNEQFF. CDR3 DNA: TGTGCCATCAGTGCCCCCAACAATGAGCAGTTCTTC.

The V call is TRBV27, the J call TRBJ1-1; no reliable D call. Trimming removed 0 bases at V and 2 bases at J, with 7 bases between. CDR3 length equals 14 residues. CDR1 is MNHEY and CDR2 is SMNVEV in the germline V gene (reference sequence). CDR3 sequence reads: CASSLSRLNTEAFF. The DNA for the CDR3 is TGTGCCAGCAGTTTATCCAGGTTAAACACTGAAGCTTTCTTT.

The V call is TRBV15, the J call TRBJ2-1; unclear D gene. Germline CDR1 is LNHNV and CDR2 is YYDKDF (reference sequence). V gave up 1 base and J gave up 9 bases, with 13 bases separating them. CDR3 length: 14 residues. The CDR3 reads CATSRGLEVGEQFF. Here the CDR3 DNA reads TGTGCCACCAGCAGAGGTCTAGAAGTCGGTGAGCAGTTCTTC.

The chain uses TRBV6-1 and TRBJ2-3; D gene ambiguous. V shed 1 base and J shed 2 bases, with 4 bases lying between them. The germline V gene encodes CDR1 MNHNS and CDR2 SASEGT. The length of the CDR3 is 13 residues. The CDR3 sequence: CASSEGHTDTQYF. In DNA, the CDR3 is TGTGCCAGCAGTGAAGGCCACACAGATACGCAGTATTTT.

The chain links TRBV7-2 to TRBJ2-1; a weak D match, TRBD2 (5 bases). Trimming pared 1 base from V and 8 bases from J, leaving 15 bases between. Germline CDR1 and CDR2: SGHTA and FQGNSA. The CDR3 covers 15 residues. The CDR3: CASSLVGNPRDEQFF. The CDR3 nucleotides are TGTGCCAGCAGCTTAGTAGGTAATCCGAGGGATGAGCAGTTCTTC. The entire variable domain, with the rest obtained from reference TRBV7-2 and TRBJ2-1, is as follows: GAGVSQSPSNKVTEKGKDVELRCDPISGHTALYWYRQSLGQGLEFLIYFQGNSAPDKSGLPSDRFSAERTGGSVSTLTIQRTQQEDSAVYLCASSLVGNPRDEQFFGPGTRLTVL.

This rearrangement joins TRBV27 to TRBJ1-1; D gene uncertain. The V end was cut by 2 bases, the J end by 6 bases, with 10 bases between. This CDR3 has 13 amino acids. The germline gives CDR1 MNHEY, CDR2 SMNVEV (reference sequence). The CDR3 DNA reads as TGTGCCAGCAGTTTAGCCAGGTCGGCTGAAGCTTTCTTT. Protein sequence: CASSLARSAEAFF.

The table lists this clone with a count of one. V gene TRBV7-3 combines with J gene TRBJ1-1; D is ambiguous. Trimming removed 6 bases from V and 3 bases from J, with 11 bases in between. Germline V CDR1 and CDR2: SGHTA, FQGTGA. The CDR3 is 13 residues long. The CDR3 reads CASRLHEDTEAFF. The CDR3 nucleotides are TGTGCCAGCAGACTCCACGAGGACACTGAAGCTTTCTTT. Looking up the rest from reference TRBV7-3 and TRBJ1-1 gives the full variable domain: GAGVSQTPSNKVTEKGKYVELRCDPISGHTALYWYRQSLGQGPEFLIYFQGTGAADDSGLPNDRFFAVRPEGSVSTLKIQRTERGDSAVYLCASRLHEDTEAFFGQGTRLTVV.

This clone has only a few counts. V is TRBV2 and J is TRBJ2-1; TRBD2 might be the D (5 bases). Germline values: CDR1 SNHLY, CDR2 FYNNEI. V dropped 7 bases and J dropped 7 bases, with 17 bases sitting between them. This CDR3 is built from 14 residues. CDR3 in amino acids: CASTNSAGRNEQFF. CDR3 bases: TGTGCCAGCACCAACTCTGCGGGCAGGAATGAGCAGTTCTTC.

This chain links TRBV2 with TRBJ2-7; D is tentatively TRBD1 or TRBD2 (5 bases each). Germline V gene lookup returns CDR1 SNHLY and CDR2 FYNNEI. The CDR3 totals 15 residues. Trimming took 2 bases from V and 3 from J, leaving 14 bases between them. The CDR3 loop is CASSESGGHSYEQYF. The DNA of the CDR3 is TGTGCCAGCAGTGAATCCGGAGGACACAGCTACGAGCAGTACTTC.

Many counts were recorded for this clone. The chain is built from TRBV6-1 and TRBJ1-2; tentatively, D is TRBD1 (5 bases). CDR3 length equals 14 residues. Trimming removed 4 bases from V and 7 bases from J, with 16 bases in between. Germline V gene data show CDR1 as MNHNS and CDR2 as SASEGT. CDR3 sequence: CASSVETALSGYTF. In DNA form, the CDR3 reads TGTGCCAGCAGTGTTGAGACAGCTCTTTCTGGCTACACCTTC.

The V call is TRBV10-2, the J call TRBJ2-5; TRBD2 agrees at 10 bases. J gave up 1 base and V 3 bases, and 2 bases lay outside the gene matches. CDR3 length equals 15 residues. CDR1 WSHSY and CDR2 SAAADI come from the germline V gene. The CDR3: CASSDIAGGQETQYF. As DNA, the CDR3 is TGCGCCAGCAGTGATATAGCGGGAGGCCAAGAGACCCAGTACTTC.

V usage is TRBV28 and J usage is TRBJ2-2, with D maybe TRBD2 (6 bases). This CDR3 spans 17 amino acids. Germline values: CDR1 MDHEN, CDR2 SYDVKM. Trimming cost V 6 bases and J 1 base, with 18 bases left between them. CDR3 DNA sequence: TGTGCCAGCAGCCCGGGGTTAGCGGAACAGAACACCGGGGAGCTGTTTTTT. Translated, it gives CASSPGLAEQNTGELFF.